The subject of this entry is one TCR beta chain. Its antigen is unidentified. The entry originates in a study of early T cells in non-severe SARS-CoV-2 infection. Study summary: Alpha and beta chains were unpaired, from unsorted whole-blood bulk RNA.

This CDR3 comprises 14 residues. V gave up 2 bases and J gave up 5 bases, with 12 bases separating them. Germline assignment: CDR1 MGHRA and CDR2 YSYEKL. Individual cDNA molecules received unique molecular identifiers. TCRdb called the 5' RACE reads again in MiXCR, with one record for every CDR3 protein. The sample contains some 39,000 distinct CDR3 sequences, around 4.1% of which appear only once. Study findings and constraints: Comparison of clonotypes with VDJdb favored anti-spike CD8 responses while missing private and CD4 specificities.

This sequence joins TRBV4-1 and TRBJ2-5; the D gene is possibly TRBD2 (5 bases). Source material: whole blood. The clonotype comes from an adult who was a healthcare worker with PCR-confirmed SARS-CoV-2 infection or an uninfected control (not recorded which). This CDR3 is CASSQPQRGETQYF. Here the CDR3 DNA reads TGCGCCAGCAGCCAACCACAGCGAGGGGAGACCCAGTACTTC.